In this sample, the clone carrying this T cell receptor (beta chain) turned up once. This sample was included in a study of T cell responses to AZD1222 COVID-19 vaccine. The CDR3 is made up of 14 amino acids. Germline assignment: CDR1 SGHTA and CDR2 FQGTGA. V was trimmed by 5 bases and J by 2 bases, leaving 9 bases between them. Clones were sequenced by immunoSEQ multiplex PCR, and TCRdb holds only the in-frame ones, with some missing. The table records about 140,000 clones, more than 85% of them present only once. The chain couples TRBV7-3 to TRBJ2-2; possible D gene TRBD1, 5 bases. Sequencing was performed on peripheral blood, taken on day 0 of MenACWY control vaccination. The receptor's source is an adult in good health. As DNA, the CDR3 is TGTGCCAGCAGCCCCACAGGAAACACCGGGGAGCTGTTTTTT. Amino acids: CASSPTGNTGELFF.